The present entry profiles one T cell receptor beta chain with its context. The data stem from a study of T-cell memory formation after mild COVID-19. The CDR3 is 15 residues long. CDR1 is LGHNA, CDR2 YNFKEQ, per germline. V lost 1 base to trimming and J lost 4 bases; unmatched junction nucleotides: 5. One entry per CDR3 protein results from TCRdb running MiXCR on the 5' RACE reads. In the table there are about 140,000 distinct CDR3 sequences, about 14% of which are singletons. J is TRBJ1-1 and V is TRBV4-2; 8 bases are shared with TRBD1. This receptor was identified in an adult woman who had mild COVID-19 (a few samples of this study predate the infection). Cell type and time point are not known. Material for sequencing was PBMCs or a T cell subset sorted from them (not recorded which). This CDR3 is CASSQAGQGVTEAFF. In nucleotides, the CDR3 is TGTGCCAGCAGCCAAGCCGGACAGGGAGTCACTGAAGCTTTCTTT.